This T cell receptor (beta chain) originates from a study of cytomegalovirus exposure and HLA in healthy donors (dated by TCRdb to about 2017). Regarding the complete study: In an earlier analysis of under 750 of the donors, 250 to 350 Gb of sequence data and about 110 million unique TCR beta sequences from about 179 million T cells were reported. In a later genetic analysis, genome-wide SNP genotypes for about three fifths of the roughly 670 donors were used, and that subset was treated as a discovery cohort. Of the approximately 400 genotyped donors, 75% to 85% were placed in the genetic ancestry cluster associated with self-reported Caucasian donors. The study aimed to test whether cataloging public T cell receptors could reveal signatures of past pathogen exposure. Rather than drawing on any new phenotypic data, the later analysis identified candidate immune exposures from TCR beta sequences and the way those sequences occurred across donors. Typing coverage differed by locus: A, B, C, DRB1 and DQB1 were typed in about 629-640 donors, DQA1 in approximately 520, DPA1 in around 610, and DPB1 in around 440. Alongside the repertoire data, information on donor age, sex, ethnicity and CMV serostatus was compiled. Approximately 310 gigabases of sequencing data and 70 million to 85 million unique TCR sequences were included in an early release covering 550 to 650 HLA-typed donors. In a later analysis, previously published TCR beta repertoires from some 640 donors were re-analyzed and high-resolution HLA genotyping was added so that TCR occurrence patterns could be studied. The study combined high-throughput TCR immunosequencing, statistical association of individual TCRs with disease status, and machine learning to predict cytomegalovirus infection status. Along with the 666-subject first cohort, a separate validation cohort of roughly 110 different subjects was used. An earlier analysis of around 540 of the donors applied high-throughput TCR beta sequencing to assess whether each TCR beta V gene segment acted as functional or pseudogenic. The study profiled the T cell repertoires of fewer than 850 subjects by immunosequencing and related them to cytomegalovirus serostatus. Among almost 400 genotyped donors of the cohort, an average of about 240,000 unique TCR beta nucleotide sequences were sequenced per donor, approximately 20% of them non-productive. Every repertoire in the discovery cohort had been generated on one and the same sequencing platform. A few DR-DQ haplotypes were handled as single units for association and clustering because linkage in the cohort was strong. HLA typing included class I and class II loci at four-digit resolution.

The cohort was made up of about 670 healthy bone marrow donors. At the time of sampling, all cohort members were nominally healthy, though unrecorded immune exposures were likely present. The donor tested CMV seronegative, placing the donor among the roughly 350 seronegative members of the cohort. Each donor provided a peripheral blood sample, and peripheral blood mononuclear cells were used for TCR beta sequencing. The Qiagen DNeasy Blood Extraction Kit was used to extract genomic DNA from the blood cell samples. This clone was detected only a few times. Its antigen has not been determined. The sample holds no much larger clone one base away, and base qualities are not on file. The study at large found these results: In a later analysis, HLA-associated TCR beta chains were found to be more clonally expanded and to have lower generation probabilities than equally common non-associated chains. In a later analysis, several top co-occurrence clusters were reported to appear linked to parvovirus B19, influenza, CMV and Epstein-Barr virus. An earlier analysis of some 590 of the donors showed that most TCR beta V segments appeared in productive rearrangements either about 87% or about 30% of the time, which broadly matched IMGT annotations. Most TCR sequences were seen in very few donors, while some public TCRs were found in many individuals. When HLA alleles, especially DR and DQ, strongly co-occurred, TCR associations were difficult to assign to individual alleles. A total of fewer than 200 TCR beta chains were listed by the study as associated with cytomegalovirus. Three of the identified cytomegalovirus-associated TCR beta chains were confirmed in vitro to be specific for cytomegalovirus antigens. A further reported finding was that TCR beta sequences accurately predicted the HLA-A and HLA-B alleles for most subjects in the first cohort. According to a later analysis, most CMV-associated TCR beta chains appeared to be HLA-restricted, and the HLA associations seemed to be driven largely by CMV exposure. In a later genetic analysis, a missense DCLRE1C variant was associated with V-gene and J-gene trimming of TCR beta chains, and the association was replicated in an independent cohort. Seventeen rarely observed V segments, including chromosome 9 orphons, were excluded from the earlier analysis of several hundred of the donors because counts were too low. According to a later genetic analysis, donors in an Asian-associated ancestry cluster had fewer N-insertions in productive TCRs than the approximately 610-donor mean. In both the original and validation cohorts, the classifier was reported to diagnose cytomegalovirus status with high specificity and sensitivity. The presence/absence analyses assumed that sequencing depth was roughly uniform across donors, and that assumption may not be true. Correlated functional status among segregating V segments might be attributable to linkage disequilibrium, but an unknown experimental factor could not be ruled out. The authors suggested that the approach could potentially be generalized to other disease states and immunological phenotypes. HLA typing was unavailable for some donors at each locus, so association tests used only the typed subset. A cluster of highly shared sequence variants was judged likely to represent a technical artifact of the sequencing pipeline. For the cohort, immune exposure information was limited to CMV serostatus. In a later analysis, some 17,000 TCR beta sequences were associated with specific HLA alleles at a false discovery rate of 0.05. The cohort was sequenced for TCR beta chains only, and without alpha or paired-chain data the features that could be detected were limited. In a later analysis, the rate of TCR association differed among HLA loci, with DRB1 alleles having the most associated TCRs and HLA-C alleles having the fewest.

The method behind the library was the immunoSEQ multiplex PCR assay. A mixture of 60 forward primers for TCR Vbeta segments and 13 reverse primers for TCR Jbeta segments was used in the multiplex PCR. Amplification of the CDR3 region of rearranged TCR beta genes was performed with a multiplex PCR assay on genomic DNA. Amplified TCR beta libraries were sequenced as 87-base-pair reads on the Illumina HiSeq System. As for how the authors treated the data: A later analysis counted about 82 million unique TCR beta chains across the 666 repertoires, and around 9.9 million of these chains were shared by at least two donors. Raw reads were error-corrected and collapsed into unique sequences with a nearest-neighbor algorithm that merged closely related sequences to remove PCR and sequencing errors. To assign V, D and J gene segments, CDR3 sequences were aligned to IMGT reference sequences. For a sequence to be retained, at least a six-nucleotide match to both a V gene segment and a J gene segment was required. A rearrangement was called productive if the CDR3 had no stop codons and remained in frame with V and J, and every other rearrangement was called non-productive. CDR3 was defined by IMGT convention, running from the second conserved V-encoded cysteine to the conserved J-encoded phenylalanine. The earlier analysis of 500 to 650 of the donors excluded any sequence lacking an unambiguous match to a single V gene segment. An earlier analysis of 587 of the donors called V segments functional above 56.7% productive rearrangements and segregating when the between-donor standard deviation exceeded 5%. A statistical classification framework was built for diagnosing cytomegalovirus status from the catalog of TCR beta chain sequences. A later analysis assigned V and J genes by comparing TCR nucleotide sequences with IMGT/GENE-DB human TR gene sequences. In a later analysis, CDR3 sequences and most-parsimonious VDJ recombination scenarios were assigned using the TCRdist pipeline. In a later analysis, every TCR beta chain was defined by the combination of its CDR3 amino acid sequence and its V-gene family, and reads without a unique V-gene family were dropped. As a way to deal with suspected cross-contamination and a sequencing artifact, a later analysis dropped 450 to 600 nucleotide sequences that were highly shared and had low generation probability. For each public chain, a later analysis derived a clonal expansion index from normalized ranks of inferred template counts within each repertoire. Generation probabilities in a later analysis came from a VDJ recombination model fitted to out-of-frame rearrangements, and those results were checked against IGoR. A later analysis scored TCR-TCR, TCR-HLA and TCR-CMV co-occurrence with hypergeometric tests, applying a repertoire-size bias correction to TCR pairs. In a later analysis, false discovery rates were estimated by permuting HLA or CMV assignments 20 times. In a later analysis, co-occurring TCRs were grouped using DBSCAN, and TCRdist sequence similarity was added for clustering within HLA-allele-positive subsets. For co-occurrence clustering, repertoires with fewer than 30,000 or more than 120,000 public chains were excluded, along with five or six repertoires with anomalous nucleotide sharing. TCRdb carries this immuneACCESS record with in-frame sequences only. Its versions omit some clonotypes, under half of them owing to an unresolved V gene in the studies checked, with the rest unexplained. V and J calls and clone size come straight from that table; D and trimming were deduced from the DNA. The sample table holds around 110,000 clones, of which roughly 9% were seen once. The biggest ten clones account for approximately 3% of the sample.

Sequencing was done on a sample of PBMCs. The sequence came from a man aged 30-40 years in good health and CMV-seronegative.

Read as DNA, the sequence is TGTGCCAGCAGCTTAGGTTCGGGGTACAATGAGCAGTTCTTC. This sequence encodes CASSLGSGYNEQFF. This chain joins TRBV7-9 to TRBJ2-1; the D gene is perhaps TRBD2, from 5 matching bases. CDR1 SEHNR and CDR2 FQNEAQ were looked up in the germline V gene (reference sequence). Spanning cysteine to phenylalanine, the CDR3 consists of 14 amino acids. CDR3 DNA is the only sequence kept; it has 42 bases, read in frame from the first base. V is reduced by 1 base and J by 4 bases, leaving a spacing of 8 bases between them.